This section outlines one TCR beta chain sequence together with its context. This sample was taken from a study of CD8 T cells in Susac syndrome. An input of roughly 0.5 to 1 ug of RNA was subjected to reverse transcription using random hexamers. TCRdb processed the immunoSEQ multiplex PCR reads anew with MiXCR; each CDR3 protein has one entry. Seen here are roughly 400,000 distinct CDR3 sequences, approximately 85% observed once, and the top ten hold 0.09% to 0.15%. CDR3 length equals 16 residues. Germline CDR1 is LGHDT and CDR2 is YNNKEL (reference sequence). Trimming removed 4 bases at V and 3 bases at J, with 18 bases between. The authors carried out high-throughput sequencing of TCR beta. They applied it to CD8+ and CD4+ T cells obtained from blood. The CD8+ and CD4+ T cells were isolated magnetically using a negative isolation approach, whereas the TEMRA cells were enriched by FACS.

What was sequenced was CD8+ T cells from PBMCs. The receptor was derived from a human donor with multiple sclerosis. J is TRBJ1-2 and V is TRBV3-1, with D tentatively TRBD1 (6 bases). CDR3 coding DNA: TGTGCCAGCAGCCCGCACCCCGGGACAACACACTATGGCTACACCTTC. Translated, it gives CASSPHPGTTHYGYTF. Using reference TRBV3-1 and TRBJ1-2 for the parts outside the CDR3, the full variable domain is DTAVSQTPKYLVTQMGNDKSIKCEQNLGHDTMYWYKQDSKKFLKIMFSYNNKELIINETVPNRFSPKSPDKAHLNLHINSLELGDSAVYFCASSPHPGTTHYGYTFGSGTRLTVV.